A single sample is the source of the 24 T cell receptor beta chains below, sequenced in a study of cytomegalovirus exposure and HLA in healthy donors (dated by TCRdb to the late 2010s). The method was the immunoSEQ multiplex PCR assay. For the multiplex PCR, a mixture combining 60 forward primers for TCR Vbeta segments and 13 reverse primers for TCR Jbeta segments was used. TCRdb holds this immuneACCESS table with in-frame rearrangements only. Some clones are missing; in checked studies, unresolved V genes explain under half, and the rest has no known cause. The sample has 100,000 to 150,000 clones on record. The leading ten clones occupy under 2% of the sample. Sequenced: PBMCs. The source is a woman aged 40 to 50 in good health and CMV-seronegative.

The chain carries TRBV7-2 and TRBJ2-3; 9 bases match TRBD2. The CDR3 has 15 amino acids. CDR1 SGHTA and CDR2 FQGNSA come from the germline V gene. V lost 5 bases to trimming and J lost 4 bases; unmatched junction nucleotides: 7. For the CDR3, the DNA is TGTGCCAGCAGCAACGGCGGGGGGGCCCCAGATACGCAGTATTTT. Its protein product is CASSNGGGAPDTQYF.

The genes are TRBV11-2 and TRBJ2-7; 7 nucleotides match TRBD2. CDR1 is SGHAT and CDR2 is FQNNGV in the germline V gene. V lost 4 bases to trimming and J lost 2 bases; unmatched junction nucleotides: 11. The CDR3 is 16 amino acids. Here the CDR3 reads CASSSLPGGSTYEQYF. CDR3 DNA: TGTGCCAGCAGCTCATTACCGGGGGGTTCCACCTACGAGCAGTACTTC.

The rearrangement uses TRBV27 and TRBJ1-2; a weak D match, TRBD1 (6 bases). V was pared by 6 bases and J by 8 bases, with 19 bases between. Germline lookup yields CDR1 MNHEY and CDR2 SMNVEV (reference sequence). This CDR3 is 14 amino acids long. CDR3 sequence: CASSPKVPQGGYTF. In DNA form, the CDR3 reads TGTGCCAGCAGCCCAAAGGTTCCTCAGGGGGGCTACACCTTC.

The chain combines TRBV5-4 with TRBJ1-2; unclear D gene. The CDR3 covers 12 residues. Trimming left V 3 bases short and J 6 bases short, with 9 bases between. CDR1 is SGHNT, CDR2 YYREEE, per germline (reference sequence). The CDR3 DNA sequence: TGTGCCAGCAGCTCGGAGATCCATGGCTACACCTTC. This encodes CASSSEIHGYTF.

The chain links TRBV28 to TRBJ2-6, with D tentatively TRBD2 (5 bases). The V and J ends lost 6 bases and 2 bases respectively, with 14 bases between them. Germline lookup yields CDR1 MDHEN and CDR2 SYDVKM. This CDR3 comprises 16 residues. CDR3 bases: TGTGCCAGCAGCCCCGCCGGAGGAACTGGGGCCAACGTCCTGACTTTC. Its translation is CASSPAGGTGANVLTF. Looking up the rest from reference TRBV28 and TRBJ2-6 gives the full variable domain: DVKVTQSSRYLVKRTGEKVFLECVQDMDHENMFWYRQDPGLGLRLIYFSYDVKMKEKGDIPEGYSVSREKKERFSLILESASTNQTSMYLCASSPAGGTGANVLTFGAGSRLTVL.

The chain carries TRBV27 and TRBJ2-6; D remains ambiguous. V was trimmed by 5 bases and J by 3 bases, leaving 5 bases between them. This CDR3 comprises 13 residues. Germline lookup yields CDR1 MNHEY and CDR2 SMNVEV (reference sequence). CDR3 in DNA: TGTGCCAGCAGTCTCCTTGGGGCCAACGTCCTGACTTTC. The encoded protein is CASSLLGANVLTF.

The V and J genes are TRBV6-6 and TRBJ2-7; D is possibly TRBD2 (5 bases). The germline CDR1 and CDR2 sequences are MNHNY and SVGAGI (reference sequence). Trimming stripped 2 bases from V and 7 bases from J, with 12 bases between. The CDR3 is made up of 13 amino acids. As DNA, the CDR3 is TGTGCCAGCAGTTACGCCCCTAGGACTGAGCAGTACTTC. Its protein product is CASSYAPRTEQYF.

The chain joins TRBV25-1 to TRBJ2-7, with TRBD1 matching 7 bases. In germline, CDR1 is MGHDK, CDR2 SYGVNS. V was clipped by 2 bases and J by 7 bases; unmatched bases: 5. The CDR3 covers 13 residues. CDR3 nucleotide sequence: TGTGCCAGCAGTGAAAGGGGGCGTCGGGAGCAGTACTTC. It is translated as CASSERGRREQYF.

J is TRBJ2-6 and V is TRBV5-1, with 8 bases aligning to TRBD2. V trimming: 2 bases; J trimming: 0 bases; junction bases outside the gene matches: 7. CDR3 size: 18 residues. The germline V gene has CDR1 SGHRS and CDR2 YFSETQ. CDR3 loop: CASSLVASGGSGANVLTF. The CDR3 coding sequence is TGCGCCAGCAGCTTAGTAGCCAGCGGGGGCTCTGGGGCCAACGTCCTGACTTTC. The whole variable domain, remainder taken from reference TRBV5-1 and TRBJ2-6, is KAGVTQTPRYLIKTRGQQVTLSCSPISGHRSVSWYQQTPGQGLQFLFEYFSETQRNKGNFPGRFSGRQFSNSRSEMNVSTLELGDSALYLCASSLVASGGSGANVLTFGAGSRLTVL.

The rearrangement uses TRBV2 and TRBJ2-4; the D gene is possibly TRBD1 (5 bases). In germline, CDR1 is SNHLY, CDR2 FYNNEI. Between the trimmed V and J ends, which lost 4 bases and 0 bases, there was a span of 10 bases. This CDR3 has 15 residues. This CDR3 reads CASSGGLLAKNIQYF. The CDR3, as DNA: TGTGCCAGCAGTGGGGGCCTCCTAGCCAAAAACATTCAGTACTTC.

The rearrangement uses TRBV2 and TRBJ1-6, with D perhaps TRBD1 (6 bases). The CDR3 runs 15 residues. The V gene's germline CDR1 is SNHLY and CDR2 FYNNEI. V lost 5 bases to trimming and J lost 5 bases, with 13 bases between them. For the CDR3, the DNA is TGTGCCAGCAGTCCCGGGACACTTGATAATTCACCCCTCCACTTT. Translated: CASSPGTLDNSPLHF.

For this clone: At one end the junction does not follow the germline gene, possibly because of a read error. The rearrangement uses TRBV29-1 and TRBJ1-1, with 7 bases fitting TRBD1. The CDR3 spans 8 residues. CDR1 and CDR2 from the germline V gene are SQVTM and ANQGSEA. The CDR3, as DNA: TGCAGCGTTACCCCAGGGGGCTTT. This gives the protein CSVTPGGF.

Regarding this clone: One junction end disagrees with the germline gene, perhaps due to a read error. V usage is TRBV18 and J usage is TRBJ2-5; unclear D gene. The CDR3 sequence is 13 residues long. Germline CDR1 is KGHSH and CDR2 is LQKENI. CDR3 amino acids: CASSPSEQGTQYF. The CDR3 DNA sequence: TGTGCCAGCTCACCGAGCGAGCAAGGGACCCAGTACTTC.

The genes are TRBV14 and TRBJ2-1, with 12 nucleotides matching TRBD2. V lost 7 bases, J lost 8 bases, and 15 bases stayed unmatched. The V gene's germline CDR1 is SGHDN and CDR2 FVKESK. The CDR3 is 17 amino acids. The CDR3 DNA reads as TGTGCCAGCAACCGTCGAAGGCTAGCGGGGGGGCGGGATGAGCAGTTCTTC. Translated: CASNRRRLAGGRDEQFF.

V is TRBV10-3 and J is TRBJ2-7; 10 bases match TRBD1. CDR3 size: 12 residues. V shed 10 bases, J shed 6 bases, and the junction held 6 bases outside the gene matches. Germline CDR1 reads ENHRY; CDR2 reads SYGVKD. The CDR3: CATATGGIEQYV. As DNA, the CDR3 is TGTGCCACCGCGACAGGGGGCATCGAGCAGTACGTC.

The rearrangement joins TRBV27 to TRBJ1-2, with a weak D call TRBD1 (6 bases). The V end was cut by 3 bases, the J end by 11 bases, with 22 bases between. The CDR3 consists of 15 residues. Germline CDR1 reads MNHEY; CDR2 reads SMNVEV (reference sequence). The CDR3 DNA sequence: TGTGCCAGCAGTTTTCGGATGACAGGAGGTACGGGGTACACCTTC. Its protein is CASSFRMTGGTGYTF.

This chain connects TRBV6-1 to TRBJ2-1; TRBD2 matches 9 bases. After removal of 3 bases from V and 5 bases from J, the junction contained 5 bases not matched to a gene. Germline lookup yields CDR1 MNHNS and CDR2 SASEGT. CDR3 length equals 15 residues. The CDR3 DNA follows: TGTGCCAGCAGTGATCAGCGGGGGGTCCACAATGAGCAGTTCTTC. It codes for CASSDQRGVHNEQFF.

This chain connects TRBV6-5 to TRBJ2-7; D remains unclear. Trimming took off 0 bases at V and 4 bases at J, with 10 bases between the two ends. CDR1 is MNHEY and CDR2 is SVGAGI in the germline V gene. The CDR3 spans 14 residues. The CDR3 region has the DNA TGTGCCAGCAGTTACTCGAGAGCGAGATACGAGCAGTACTTC. Protein: CASSYSRARYEQYF.

The rearrangement links TRBV29-1 to TRBJ2-2; D ambiguous. Germline lookup yields CDR1 SQVTM and CDR2 ANQGSEA. V was trimmed by 6 bases and J by 5 bases, leaving 7 bases between them. The CDR3 is 11 amino acids. DNA of the CDR3: TGCAGCGTAGAGACTACCGGGGAGCTGTTTTTT. Its translation: CSVETTGELFF.

The rearrangement joins TRBV29-1 to TRBJ1-2; D is uncertain. Germline lookup yields CDR1 SQVTM and CDR2 ANQGSEA. The length of the CDR3 is 12 residues. Trimming cost V 0 bases and J 4 bases, with 6 bases left between them. DNA of the CDR3: TGCAGCGTTGAAGAACACGTCTATGGCTACACCTTC. Residues: CSVEEHVYGYTF.

The rearrangement uses TRBV28 and TRBJ2-7, with TRBD2 identical over 9 bases. After removal of 9 bases from V and 4 bases from J, the junction contained 7 bases not matched to a gene. Per the germline V gene, CDR1 is MDHEN and CDR2 is SYDVKM. This CDR3 has 13 amino acids. CDR3 loop: CASVRAGGYEQYF. For the CDR3, the DNA is TGTGCCAGTGTGAGAGCGGGGGGATACGAGCAGTACTTC.

The chain has TRBV4-2 and TRBJ1-4, with D uncertain. Trimming stripped 4 bases from V and 3 bases from J, with 9 bases between. Germline V gene sequence: CDR1 LGHNA, CDR2 YNFKEQ. This CDR3 region has 14 residues. The CDR3 spells CASSLGGANEKLFF. The CDR3 nucleotides read TGTGCCAGCAGCCTGGGAGGAGCTAATGAAAAACTGTTTTTT.

The CDR3 nucleotides are TGTGCCAGCAGCCCCCGGGACAGGTCCTATGGCTACACCTTC. Translated, it gives CASSPRDRSYGYTF. The rearrangement joins TRBV7-3 to TRBJ1-2, with 8 bases matching TRBD1. Losses at the gene ends were 5 bases for V and 4 bases for J; bases not matched to a gene: 6. The germline V gene encodes CDR1 SGHTA and CDR2 FQGTGA. This CDR3 has 14 amino acids.

V and J are TRBV6-5 and TRBJ1-1; D perhaps matches TRBD1 (6 bases). V was clipped by 5 bases and J by 0 bases, with 13 bases between them. The CDR3 has 15 amino acids. Germline V CDR1 and CDR2: MNHEY, SVGAGI. CDR3 region: CASSPGQPMNTEAFF. The CDR3 DNA reads as TGTGCCAGCAGTCCCGGACAGCCCATGAACACTGAAGCTTTCTTT.